This TCR beta chain was profiled in a study of spatial heterogeneity in lung cancer. About the research overall: Matched bulk RNA-seq yielded a T cell module score, and TCR transcript counts in tumor regions correlated strongly with that score. General study results and limits: How many expanded intratumoral alpha and beta TCRs were present tracked the tumor mutation count, which was a count of nonsynonymous mutations.

Every TCR cDNA molecule bore a unique molecular identifier. MiXCR, applied by TCRdb to the 5' RACE reads, yields one record per CDR3 protein. The table shows about 100,000 distinct CDR3 sequences, with 4.4% occurring only once. Time point meaning: sample taken at primary tumor resection. With regard to this clonotype: Its antigen is still unknown.

This clonotype was obtained from a male donor with early-stage non-small cell lung cancer. The sample in question was lung tumor tissue, obtained at surgery.

CDR3 region: CASNRLAEIGETQYF. In DNA, the CDR3 is TGTGCCAGCAATCGACTAGCGGAAATCGGAGAGACCCAGTACTTC. The rearrangement links TRBV2 to TRBJ2-5; the match to TRBD2 covers 9 bases. V was pared by 7 bases and J by 4 bases, with 10 bases of the junction left unmatched. This CDR3 contains 15 residues. Germline CDR1 is SNHLY and CDR2 is FYNNEI.